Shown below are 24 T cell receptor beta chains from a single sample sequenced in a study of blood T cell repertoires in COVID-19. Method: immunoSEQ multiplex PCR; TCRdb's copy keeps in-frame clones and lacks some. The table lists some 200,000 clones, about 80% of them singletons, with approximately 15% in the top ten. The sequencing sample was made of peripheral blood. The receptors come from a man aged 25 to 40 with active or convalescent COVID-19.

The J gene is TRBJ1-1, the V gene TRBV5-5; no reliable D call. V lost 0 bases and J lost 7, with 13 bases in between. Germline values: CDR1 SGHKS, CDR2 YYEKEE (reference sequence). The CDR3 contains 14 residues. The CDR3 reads CASSLEVTEYEAFF. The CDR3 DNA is TGTGCCAGCAGCTTGGAGGTCACAGAGTATGAAGCTTTCTTT.

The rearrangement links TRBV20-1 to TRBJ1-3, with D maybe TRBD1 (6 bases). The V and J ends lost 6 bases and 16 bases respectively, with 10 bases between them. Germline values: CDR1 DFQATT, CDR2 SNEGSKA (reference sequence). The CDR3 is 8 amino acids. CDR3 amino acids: CSAEGGYF. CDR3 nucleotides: TGCAGTGCGGAGGGGGGGTATTTT.

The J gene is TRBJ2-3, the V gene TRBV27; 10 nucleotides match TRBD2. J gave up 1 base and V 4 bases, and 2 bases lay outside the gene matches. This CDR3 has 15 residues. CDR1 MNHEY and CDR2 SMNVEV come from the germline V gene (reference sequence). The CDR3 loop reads CASSWGTSGTDTQYF. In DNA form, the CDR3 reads TGTGCCAGCAGTTGGGGGACTAGCGGCACAGATACGCAGTATTTT.

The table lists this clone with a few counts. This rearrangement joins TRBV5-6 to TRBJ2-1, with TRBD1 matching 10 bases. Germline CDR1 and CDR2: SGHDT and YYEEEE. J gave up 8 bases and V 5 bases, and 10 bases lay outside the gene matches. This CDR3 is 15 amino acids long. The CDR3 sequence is CASSTGGTGADEQFF. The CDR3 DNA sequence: TGTGCCAGCAGTACCGGCGGGACAGGGGCAGATGAGCAGTTCTTC.

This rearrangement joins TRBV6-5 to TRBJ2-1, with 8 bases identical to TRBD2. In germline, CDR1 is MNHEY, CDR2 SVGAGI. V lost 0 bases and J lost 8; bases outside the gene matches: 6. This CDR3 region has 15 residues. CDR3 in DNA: TGTGCCAGCAGTTACTCCGGCGGGAGGCTAGATGAGCAGTTCTTC. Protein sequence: CASSYSGGRLDEQFF.

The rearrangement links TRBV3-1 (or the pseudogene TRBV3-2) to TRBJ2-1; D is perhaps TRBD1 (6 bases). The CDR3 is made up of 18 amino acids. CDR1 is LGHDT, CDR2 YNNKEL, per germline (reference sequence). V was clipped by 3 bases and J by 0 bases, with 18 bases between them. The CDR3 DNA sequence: TGTGCCAGCAGCCAGGGTACCGAACAGGGCCACTCCTACAATGAGCAGTTCTTC. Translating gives CASSQGTEQGHSYNEQFF.

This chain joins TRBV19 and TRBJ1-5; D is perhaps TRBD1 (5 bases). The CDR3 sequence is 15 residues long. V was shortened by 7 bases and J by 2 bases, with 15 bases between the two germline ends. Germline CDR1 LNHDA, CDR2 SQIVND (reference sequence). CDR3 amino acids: CASTPGQAGNQPQHF. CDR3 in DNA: TGTGCCAGTACCCCAGGGCAGGCCGGCAATCAGCCCCAGCATTTT. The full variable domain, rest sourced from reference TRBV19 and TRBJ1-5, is DGGITQSPKYLFRKEGQNVTLSCEQNLNHDAMYWYRQDPGQGLRLIYYSQIVNDFQKGDIAEGYSVSREKKESFPLTVTSAQKNPTAFYLCASTPGQAGNQPQHFGDGTRLSIL.

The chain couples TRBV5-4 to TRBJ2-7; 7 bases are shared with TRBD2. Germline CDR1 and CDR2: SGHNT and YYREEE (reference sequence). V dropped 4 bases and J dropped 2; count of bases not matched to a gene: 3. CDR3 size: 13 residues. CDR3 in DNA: TGTGCCAGCAGCGCGGGACTAACCTACGAGCAGTACGTC. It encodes CASSAGLTYEQYV.

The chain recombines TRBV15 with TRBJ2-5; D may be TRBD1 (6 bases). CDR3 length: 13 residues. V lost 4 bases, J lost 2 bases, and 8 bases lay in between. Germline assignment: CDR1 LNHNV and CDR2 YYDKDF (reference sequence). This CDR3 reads CATSKDRQETQYF. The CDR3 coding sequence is TGTGCCACCAGCAAGGACAGACAAGAGACCCAGTACTTC.

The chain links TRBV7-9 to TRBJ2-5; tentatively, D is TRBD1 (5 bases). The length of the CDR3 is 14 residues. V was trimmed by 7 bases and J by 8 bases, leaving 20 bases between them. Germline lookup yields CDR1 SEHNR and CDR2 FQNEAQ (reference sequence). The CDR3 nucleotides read TGTGCCAGCACCTACCTGGACATCGCCGTTACCCAGTACTTC. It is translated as CASTYLDIAVTQYF.

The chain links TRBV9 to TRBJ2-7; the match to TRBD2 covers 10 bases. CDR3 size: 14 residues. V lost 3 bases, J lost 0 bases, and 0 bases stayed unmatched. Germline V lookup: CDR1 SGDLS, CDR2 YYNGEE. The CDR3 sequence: CASSASGGSYEQYF. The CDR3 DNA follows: TGTGCCAGCAGCGCTAGCGGGGGCTCCTACGAGCAGTACTTC. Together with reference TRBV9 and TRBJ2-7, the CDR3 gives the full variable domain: DSGVTQTPKHLITATGQRVTLRCSPRSGDLSVYWYQQSLDQGLQFLIQYYNGEERAKGNILERFSAQQFPDLHSELNLSSLELGDSALYFCASSASGGSYEQYFGPGTRLTVT.

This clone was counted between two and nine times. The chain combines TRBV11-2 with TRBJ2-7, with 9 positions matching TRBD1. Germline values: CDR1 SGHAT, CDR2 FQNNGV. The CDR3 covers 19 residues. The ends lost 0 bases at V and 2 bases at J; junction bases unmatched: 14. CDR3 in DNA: TGTGCCAGCAGCTTAGATCCCCGCCAGAGACAGGGGGTCCCCTACGAGCAGTACGTC. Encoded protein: CASSLDPRQRQGVPYEQYV.

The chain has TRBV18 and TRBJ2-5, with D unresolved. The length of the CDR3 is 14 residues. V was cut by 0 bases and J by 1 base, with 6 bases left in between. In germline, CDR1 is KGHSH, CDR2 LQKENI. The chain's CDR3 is CASSPPSGQETQYF. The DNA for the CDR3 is TGTGCCAGCTCACCACCATCGGGCCAAGAGACCCAGTACTTC.

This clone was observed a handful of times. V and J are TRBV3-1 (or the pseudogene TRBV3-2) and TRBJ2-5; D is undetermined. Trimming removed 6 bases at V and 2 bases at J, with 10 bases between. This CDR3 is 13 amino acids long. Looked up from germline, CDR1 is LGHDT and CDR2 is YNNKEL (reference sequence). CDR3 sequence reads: CASRWARQETQYF. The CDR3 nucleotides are TGTGCCAGCAGGTGGGCGCGACAAGAGACCCAGTACTTC.

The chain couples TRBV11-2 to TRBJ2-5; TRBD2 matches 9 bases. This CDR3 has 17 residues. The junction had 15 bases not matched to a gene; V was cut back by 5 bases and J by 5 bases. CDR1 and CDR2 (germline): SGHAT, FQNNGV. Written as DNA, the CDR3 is TGTGCCAGCAGCCCTGGTTATAGCGGGGGAGTGAAGGAGACCCAGTACTTC. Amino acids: CASSPGYSGGVKETQYF.

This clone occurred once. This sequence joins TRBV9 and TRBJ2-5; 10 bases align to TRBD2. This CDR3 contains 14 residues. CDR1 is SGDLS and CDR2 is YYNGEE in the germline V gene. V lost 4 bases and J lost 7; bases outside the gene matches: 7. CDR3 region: CASSPTSGVRTQYF. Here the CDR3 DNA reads TGTGCCAGCAGCCCAACTAGCGGGGTACGGACCCAGTACTTC. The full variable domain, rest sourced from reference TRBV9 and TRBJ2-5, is DSGVTQTPKHLITATGQRVTLRCSPRSGDLSVYWYQQSLDQGLQFLIQYYNGEERAKGNILERFSAQQFPDLHSELNLSSLELGDSALYFCASSPTSGVRTQYFGPGTRLLVL.

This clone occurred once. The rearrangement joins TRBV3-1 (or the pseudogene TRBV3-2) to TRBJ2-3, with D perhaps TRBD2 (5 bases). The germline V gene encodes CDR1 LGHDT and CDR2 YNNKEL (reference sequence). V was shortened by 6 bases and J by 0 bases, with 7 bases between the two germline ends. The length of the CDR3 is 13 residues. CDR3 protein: CASRRGSTDTQYF. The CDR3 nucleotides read TGTGCCAGCAGACGGGGAAGCACAGATACGCAGTATTTT.

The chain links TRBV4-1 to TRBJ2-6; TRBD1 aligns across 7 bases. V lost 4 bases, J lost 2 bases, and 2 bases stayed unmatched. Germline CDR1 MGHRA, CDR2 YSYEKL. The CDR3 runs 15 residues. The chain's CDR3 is CASSPQGAGANVLTF. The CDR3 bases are TGCGCCAGCAGCCCGCAGGGGGCTGGGGCCAACGTCCTGACTTTC.

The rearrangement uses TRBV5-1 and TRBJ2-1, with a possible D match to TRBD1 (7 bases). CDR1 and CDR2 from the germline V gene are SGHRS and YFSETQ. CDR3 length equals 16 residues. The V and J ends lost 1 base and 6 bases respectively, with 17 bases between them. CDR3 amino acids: CASSLSGPGGANEQFF. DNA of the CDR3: TGCGCCAGCAGCTTGAGCGGGCCAGGGGGAGCCAATGAGCAGTTCTTC. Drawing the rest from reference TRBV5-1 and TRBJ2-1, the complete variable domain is KAGVTQTPRYLIKTRGQQVTLSCSPISGHRSVSWYQQTPGQGLQFLFEYFSETQRNKGNFPGRFSGRQFSNSRSEMNVSTLELGDSALYLCASSLSGPGGANEQFFGPGTRLTVL.

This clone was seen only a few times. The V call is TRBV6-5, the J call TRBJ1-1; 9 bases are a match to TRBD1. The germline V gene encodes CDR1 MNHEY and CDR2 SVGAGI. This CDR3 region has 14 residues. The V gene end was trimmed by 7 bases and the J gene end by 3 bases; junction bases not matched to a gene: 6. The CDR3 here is CASTMTGGDTEAFF. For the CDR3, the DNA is TGTGCCAGCACTATGACAGGGGGTGACACTGAAGCTTTCTTT.

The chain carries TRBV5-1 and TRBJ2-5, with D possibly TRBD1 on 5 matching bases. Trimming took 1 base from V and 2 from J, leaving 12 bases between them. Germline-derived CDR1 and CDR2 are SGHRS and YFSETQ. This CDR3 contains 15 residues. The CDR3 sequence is CASSLQGWPQETQYF. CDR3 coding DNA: TGCGCCAGCAGCTTGCAGGGTTGGCCACAAGAGACCCAGTACTTC. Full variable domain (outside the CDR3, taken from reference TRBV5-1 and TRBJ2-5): KAGVTQTPRYLIKTRGQQVTLSCSPISGHRSVSWYQQTPGQGLQFLFEYFSETQRNKGNFPGRFSGRQFSNSRSEMNVSTLELGDSALYLCASSLQGWPQETQYFGPGTRLLVL.

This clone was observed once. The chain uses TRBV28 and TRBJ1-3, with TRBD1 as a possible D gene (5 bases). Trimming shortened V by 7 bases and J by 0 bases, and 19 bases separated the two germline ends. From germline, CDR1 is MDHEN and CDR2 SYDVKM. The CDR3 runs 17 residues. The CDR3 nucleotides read TGTGCCAGCAACCCATGGTCAACGGGACTCTCTGGAAACACCATATATTTT. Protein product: CASNPWSTGLSGNTIYF.

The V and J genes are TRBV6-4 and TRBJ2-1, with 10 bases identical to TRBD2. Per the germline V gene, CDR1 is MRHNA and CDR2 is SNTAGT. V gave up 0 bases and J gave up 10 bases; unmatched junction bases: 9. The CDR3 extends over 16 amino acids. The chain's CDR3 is CASSDSNLAGVGEQFF. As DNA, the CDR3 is TGTGCCAGCAGTGACTCGAACCTAGCGGGGGTGGGGGAGCAGTTCTTC.

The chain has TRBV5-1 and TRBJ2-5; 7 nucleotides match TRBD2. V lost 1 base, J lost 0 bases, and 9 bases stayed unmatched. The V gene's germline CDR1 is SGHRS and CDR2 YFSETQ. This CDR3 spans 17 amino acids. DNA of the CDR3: TGCGCCAGCAGCTTGTCCTCCCTAGCGGCGAACCAAGAGACCCAGTACTTC. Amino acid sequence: CASSLSSLAANQETQYF.